What follows describes a single T cell receptor (beta chain). At the DNA level, this CDR3 is encoded by other sequences in the same sample as well. These data come from a study of blood T cell repertoires in COVID-19. The CDR3 spans 13 residues. The germline CDR1 and CDR2 sequences are SGHTA and FQGNSA. V shed 6 bases and J 4 bases; nucleotides not matched to a gene: 2. Method: immunoSEQ multiplex PCR; TCRdb's copy keeps in-frame clones and lacks some. In the table there are approximately 100,000 clones, 82% of which are singletons. The sequenced sample consisted of peripheral blood. The rearrangement uses TRBV7-2 and TRBJ1-5, with 8 bases fitting TRBD1. The clonotype was recovered from a man aged 65-85 years with acute or convalescent COVID-19. DNA for the CDR3: TGTGCCAGCAGTCGACAGGGGAATCAGCCCCAGCATTTT. Its translation is CASSRQGNQPQHF.